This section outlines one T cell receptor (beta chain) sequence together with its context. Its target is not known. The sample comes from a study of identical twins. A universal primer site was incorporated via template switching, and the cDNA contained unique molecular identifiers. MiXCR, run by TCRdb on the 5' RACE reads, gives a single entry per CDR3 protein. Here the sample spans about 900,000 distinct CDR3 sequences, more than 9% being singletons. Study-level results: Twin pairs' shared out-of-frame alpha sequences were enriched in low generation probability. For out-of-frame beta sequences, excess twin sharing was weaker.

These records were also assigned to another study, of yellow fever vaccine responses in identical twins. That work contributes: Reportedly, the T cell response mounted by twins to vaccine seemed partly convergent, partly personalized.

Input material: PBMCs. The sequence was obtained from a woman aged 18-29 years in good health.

Here the CDR3 reads CSAWTGGAITDTQYF. CDR3 DNA: TGCAGTGCTTGGACAGGGGGCGCGATAACCGATACGCAGTATTTT. The genes are TRBV20-1 and TRBJ2-3; 11 bases are shared with TRBD1. The V and J ends lost 5 bases and 6 bases, in that order; junction bases with no gene match: 10. The CDR3 spans 15 residues. The germline CDR1 and CDR2 sequences are DFQATT and SNEGSKA (reference sequence).